The present entry profiles one T cell receptor beta chain with its context. The antigen is unknown. Assay: immunoSEQ multiplex PCR; the TCRdb copy retains only in-frame clones and omits some. The repertoire holds around 13,000 clones, with approximately 62% as singletons. These data come from a study of CD4+ T cells in melanoma. Findings and limits, study-wide: A reported correlation linked neoantigen-specific CD4+ T cells to CD8+, macrophage and B cell function. Neoantigen-specific CD4+ T cells in melanoma reportedly had diverse differentiation states.

Trimming stripped 7 bases from V and 1 base from J, with 16 bases between. Germline CDR1 SGHRS, CDR2 YFSETQ. This CDR3 is built from 15 residues. The TCR sequence derives from a human donor with melanoma. The V gene is TRBV5-1, the J gene TRBJ2-3; D is unclear. What was sequenced was cells from a culture (not recorded whether cultured in vitro). The CDR3 sequence is CASSVTGFGTDTQYF. The CDR3 region has the DNA TGCGCCAGCTCCGTAACGGGCTTCGGCACAGATACGCAGTATTTT.